Each of the 17 T cell receptor beta chains below was sequenced from the same sample in a study of control samples from healthy donors and cancer patients. This table comes from immunoSEQ multiplex PCR, and its TCRdb copy is limited to in-frame clones, with some not included. Of about 20,000 clones listed, around 84% were seen once; the top ten hold 9.5% to 13%. Material for sequencing was PBMCs. These receptors all stem from a woman in her sixties or seventies with colorectal cancer.

The rearrangement links TRBV19 to TRBJ1-5; D perhaps matches TRBD1 (6 bases). CDR3 length equals 15 residues. Germline CDR1 reads LNHDA; CDR2 reads SQIVND (reference sequence). Trimming removed 9 bases at V and 0 bases at J, with 15 bases between. The CDR3 loop reads CASVGDTASNQPQHF. Written as DNA, the CDR3 is TGTGCCAGCGTAGGGGACACCGCTAGCAATCAGCCCCAGCATTTT.

V and J are TRBV19 and TRBJ1-6, with D unclear. The CDR3 loop spans 16 amino acids. V was shortened by 3 bases and J by 7 bases, with 16 bases between the two germline ends. Germline lookup yields CDR1 LNHDA and CDR2 SQIVND (reference sequence). The CDR3 nucleotides read TGTGCCAGTAGTATGGGTCAGCTTACTGGGAATTCACCCCTCCACTTT. Protein product: CASSMGQLTGNSPLHF.

The V call is TRBV18, the J call TRBJ1-1; no clear D gene. Trimming stripped 4 bases from V and 1 base from J, with 13 bases between. In germline, CDR1 is KGHSH, CDR2 LQKENI. This CDR3 comprises 15 residues. CDR3 in DNA: TGTGCCAGCTCACGAACCGATACCGCGAACACTGAAGCTTTCTTT. It translates to CASSRTDTANTEAFF. The complete variable domain, with remaining parts taken from reference TRBV18 and TRBJ1-1, reads NAGVMQNPRHLVRRRGQEARLRCSPMKGHSHVYWYRQLPEEGLKFMVYLQKENIIDESGMPKERFSAEFPKEGPSILRIQQVVRGDSAAYFCASSRTDTANTEAFFGQGTRLTVV.

The chain joins TRBV24-1 to TRBJ2-7, with a possible D match to TRBD2 (6 bases). This CDR3 has 14 residues. V lost 4 bases and J lost 5, with 14 bases in between. Per germline, CDR1 KGHDR and CDR2 SFDVKD. The chain's CDR3 is CATSDPQGGDEQYF. For the CDR3, the DNA is TGTGCCACCAGTGACCCGCAAGGAGGGGACGAGCAGTACTTC.

The chain uses TRBV6-5 and TRBJ1-2, with D hard to call. CDR3 length: 13 residues. The V end was cut by 5 bases, the J end by 4 bases, with 11 bases between. Germline V gene sequence: CDR1 MNHEY, CDR2 SVGAGI. As DNA, the CDR3 is TGTGCCAGCAGTCCCACACAGATCTATGGCTACACCTTC. Translated: CASSPTQIYGYTF.

This sequence joins TRBV6-1 and TRBJ2-4, with a weak D call TRBD1 (5 bases). Germline values: CDR1 MNHNS, CDR2 SASEGT. V lost 1 base to trimming and J lost 6 bases, with 10 bases between them. The CDR3 runs 14 residues. The CDR3 DNA is TGTGCCAGCAGTGAAGTGGCCCAGGGAAACATTCAGTACTTC. This translates into CASSEVAQGNIQYF.

This clone was recorded a few times. This chain uses TRBV12-3 or TRBV12-4 with TRBJ1-1; 9 nucleotides line up with TRBD1. The CDR3 has 12 residues. Trimming took 6 bases from V and 9 from J; bases not matched to a gene: 5. CDR3 DNA sequence: TGTGCCAGCAGCTACGGACAGGGGAAAGCTTTCTTT. This sequence encodes CASSYGQGKAFF.

The chain uses TRBV19 and TRBJ1-5, with TRBD1 matching 8 bases. Germline V gene sequence: CDR1 LNHDA, CDR2 SQIVND (reference sequence). The CDR3 spans 16 residues. The V gene end was trimmed by 5 bases and the J gene end by 5 bases; junction bases not matched to a gene: 11. CDR3 loop: CASSGATGVGDQPQHF. DNA for the CDR3: TGTGCCAGTAGTGGGGCGACAGGGGTAGGTGATCAGCCCCAGCATTTT.

Written as DNA, the CDR3 is TGTGCCAGCAGCTTGGCTCGAGGCATTGAAGAGACCCAGTACTTC. Its translation: CASSLARGIEETQYF. J is TRBJ2-5 and V is TRBV5-4; D not resolved. This CDR3 is built from 15 residues. The V end lost 0 bases, the J end lost 3 bases, and 12 bases lay between the germline ends. From germline, CDR1 is SGHNT and CDR2 YYREEE (reference sequence).

The V call is TRBV21-1, the J call TRBJ2-3; the DNA was not compared with TRBD2, the D call given in the table. TRBV21-1 is designated a pseudogene. The CDR3 has 12 residues. The CDR3 protein is CASSPIVYTQYF. In nucleotides, the CDR3 is TGTGCCAGCAGCCCCATAGTGTATACGCAGTATTTT.

The chain couples TRBV4-2 to TRBJ1-2, with 7 bases fitting TRBD1. CDR3 length: 19 amino acids. CDR1 and CDR2 from the germline V gene are LGHNA and YNFKEQ. Trimming at V came to 4 bases and at J to 5 bases, leaving 22 bases not matched to a gene. CDR3 protein: CASSRGGQDDLFAPYGYTF. The CDR3 region has the DNA TGTGCCAGCAGCCGGGGCGGACAGGATGATTTATTCGCGCCTTATGGCTACACCTTC.

This clone was counted between two and nine times. The rearrangement joins TRBV11-3 to TRBJ2-2; 8 nucleotides align to TRBD2. This CDR3 spans 15 amino acids. Germline assignment: CDR1 SGHNT and CDR2 YENEEA. Trimming removed 7 bases from V and 0 bases from J; junction bases left unmatched: 4. CDR3 sequence reads: CASIFSGANTGELFF. The CDR3 DNA reads as TGTGCCAGCATCTTTAGCGGGGCGAACACCGGGGAGCTGTTTTTT. Variable domain in full (rest from reference TRBV11-3 and TRBJ2-2): EAGVVQSPRYKIIEKKQPVAFWCNPISGHNTLYWYLQNLGQGPELLIRYENEEAVDDSQLPKDRFSAERLKGVDSTLKIQPAELGDSAVYLCASIFSGANTGELFFGEGSRLTVL.

This clone came up once. V and J are TRBV11-3 and TRBJ2-2; TRBD1 aligns across 7 bases. From germline, CDR1 is SGHNT and CDR2 YENEEA. V gave up 5 bases and J gave up 7 bases; unmatched junction bases: 4. This CDR3 has 13 amino acids. For the CDR3, the DNA is TGTGCCAGCAGCCCGGGACAGATCGGGGAGCTGTTTTTT. Encoded protein: CASSPGQIGELFF.

The chain couples TRBV10-3 to TRBJ2-2, with 8 bases identical to TRBD1. This CDR3 spans 15 amino acids. The V segment lost 5 bases and the J segment 6 bases; nucleotides outside the gene matches: 8. CDR1 and CDR2 from the germline V gene are ENHRY and SYGVKD. CDR3 in amino acids: CAISTDRGVAGELFF. For the CDR3, the DNA is TGTGCCATCAGTACAGACAGGGGAGTCGCCGGGGAGCTGTTTTTT.

As for this clone: The junction differs from germline at one of its ends, possibly a read error. The chain has TRBV4-2 and TRBJ2-2, with D tentatively TRBD1 (6 bases). The CDR3 is 18 amino acids. CDR1 and CDR2 (germline): LGHNA, YNFKEQ. The CDR3 sequence is CASSHQKPLHRVHRGAVF. In DNA form, the CDR3 reads TGTGCCAGCAGCCATCAAAAACCCCTACACAGGGTACACCGGGGAGCTGTTTTT.

The genes are TRBV7-2 and TRBJ1-6; the D gene is possibly TRBD1 (5 bases). The V gene lost 4 bases and the J gene lost 11 bases, with 15 bases spanning the gap. Looked up from germline, CDR1 is SGHTA and CDR2 is FQGNSA. This CDR3 comprises 14 residues. The CDR3 bases are TGTGCCAGCAGCTCCCCGGGGGGGGGAACACCCCTCCACTTT. It codes for CASSSPGGGTPLHF.

The chain joins TRBV4-1 to TRBJ1-1; D not certain. CDR1 and CDR2 (germline): MGHRA, YSYEKL. CDR3 length: 11 amino acids. Trimming removed 7 bases from V and 4 bases from J, with 7 bases in between. The CDR3 region is CASTWGTEAFF. The CDR3 nucleotides are TGCGCCAGCACTTGGGGCACTGAAGCTTTCTTT.